This T cell receptor beta chain was identified in a study of CD8+CD57+ T cells in acquired aplastic anemia. The wider study: On average, sorted CD4+ and CD8+ cells gave around 3 ug of DNA.

TCR beta VDJ combinations and CDR3 sequences were profiled from genomic DNA. TCRdb reprocessed the reads via MiXCR and lists one record per CDR3 protein. The sample lists about 130,000 distinct CDR3 sequences, 48% occurring once. Germline values: CDR1 SGHTA, CDR2 FQGNSA. The CDR3 sequence is 14 residues long. The trim removed 0 bases at V and 2 bases at J, leaving 1 base unmatched. General observations from the study: Patients shared under 30 CD8+ CDR3 sequences with controls.

This clonotype was detected many times. The antigen is unknown. The rearrangement joins TRBV7-2 to TRBJ2-7, with 7 bases matching TRBD1. Sequenced material: sorted CD4+, CD8+, or CD8+CD57+ T cells (not recorded which) from PBMCs. The source of this sequence is a human donor in good health, serving as a control. The DNA of the CDR3 is TGTGCCAGCAGCTTAGCGACAGGGACCTACGAGCAGTACTTC. This gives the protein CASSLATGTYEQYF.